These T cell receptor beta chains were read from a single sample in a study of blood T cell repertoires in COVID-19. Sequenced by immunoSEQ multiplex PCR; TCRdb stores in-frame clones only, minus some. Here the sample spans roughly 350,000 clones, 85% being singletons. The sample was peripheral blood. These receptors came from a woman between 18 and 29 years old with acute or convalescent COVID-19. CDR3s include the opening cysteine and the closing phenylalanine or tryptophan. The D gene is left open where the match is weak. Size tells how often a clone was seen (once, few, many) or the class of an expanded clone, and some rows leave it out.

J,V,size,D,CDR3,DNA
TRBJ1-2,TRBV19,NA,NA,CASSQTGYNYGYTF,TGTGCCAGTAGCCAGACAGGCTACAACTATGGCTACACCTTC
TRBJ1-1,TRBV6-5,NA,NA,CASSESYTEAFF,TGTGCCAGCAGCGAGAGTTACACTGAAGCTTTCTTT
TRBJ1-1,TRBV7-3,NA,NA,CASSAYRARTEAFF,TGTGCCAGCAGCGCTTACAGGGCCCGCACTGAAGCTTTCTTT
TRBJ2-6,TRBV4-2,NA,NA,CASSQGFSAGSGANVLTF,TGTGCCAGCAGCCAAGGGTTCTCTGCAGGGTCCGGGGCCAACGTCCTGACTTTC
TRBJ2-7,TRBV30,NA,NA,CAWSLPRGGIHEQYF,TGTGCCTGGAGTCTTCCGAGGGGGGGGATCCACGAGCAGTACTTC
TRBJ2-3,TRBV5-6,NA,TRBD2,CASSTPGLAGSTDTQYF,TGTGCCAGCAGCACTCCGGGACTAGCGGGGAGCACAGATACGCAGTATTTT
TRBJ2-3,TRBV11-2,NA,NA,CASSWTAASTDTQYF,TGTGCCAGCAGCTGGACAGCGGCTAGCACAGATACGCAGTATTTT
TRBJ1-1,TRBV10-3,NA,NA,CATRGPGFHAEAFF,TGTGCCACTAGAGGTCCGGGATTTCACGCTGAAGCTTTCTTT
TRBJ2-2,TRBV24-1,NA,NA,CAAGQDGELFF,TGTGCCGCGGGGCAGGACGGGGAGCTGTTTTTT
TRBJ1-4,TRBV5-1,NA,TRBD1,CASSTGTGPSNEKLFF,TGCGCCAGCAGCACCGGGACAGGGCCATCTAATGAAAAACTGTTTTTT
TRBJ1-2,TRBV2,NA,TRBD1,CASSPTGEYYGYTF,TGTGCCAGCAGTCCGACAGGGGAGTACTATGGCTACACCTTC
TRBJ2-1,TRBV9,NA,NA,CASSVGLATPSNEQFF,TGTGCCAGCAGCGTAGGGCTAGCCACCCCATCCAATGAGCAGTTCTTC
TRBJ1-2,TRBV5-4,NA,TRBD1,CASSLPGQGLYYGYTF,TGTGCCAGCAGTTTACCGGGACAGGGTCTTTACTATGGCTACACCTTC
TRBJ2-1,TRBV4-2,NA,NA,CASSPNRDNEQFF,TGTGCCAGCAGCCCCAACAGGGACAATGAGCAGTTCTTC
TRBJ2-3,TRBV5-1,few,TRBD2,CASSLGLAETDTQYF,TGCGCCAGCAGCTTGGGACTAGCGGAGACAGATACGCAGTATTTT
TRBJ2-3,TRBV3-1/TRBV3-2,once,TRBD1,CASSIGPLGTVISTDTQYF,TGTGCCAGCAGCATCGGCCCCCTAGGGACAGTGATCAGCACAGATACGCAGTATTTT
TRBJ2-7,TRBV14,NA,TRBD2,CASSPEGLADNDAEQYF,TGTGCCAGCAGTCCAGAAGGACTAGCGGATAATGATGCTGAGCAGTACTTC
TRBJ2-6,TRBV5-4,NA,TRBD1,CASSLTGETNVLTF,TGTGCCAGCAGCTTGACAGGGGAAACCAACGTCCTGACTTTC
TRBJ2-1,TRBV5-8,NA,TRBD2,CASSWGTSDYNEQFF,TGTGCCAGCAGCTGGGGGACTAGCGACTACAATGAGCAGTTCTTC
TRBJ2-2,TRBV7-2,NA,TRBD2,CASSFGTSGSGELFF,TGTGCCAGCAGCTTTGGGACTAGCGGGAGTGGGGAGCTGTTTTTT
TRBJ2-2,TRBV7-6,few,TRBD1,CASRKTGGVSTGELFF,TGTGCCAGCAGAAAAACAGGGGGCGTTAGCACCGGGGAGCTGTTTTTT
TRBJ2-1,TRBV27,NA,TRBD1,CASRLRQQGIYNEQFF,TGTGCCAGCAGGCTCCGTCAACAGGGGATTTACAATGAGCAGTTCTTC
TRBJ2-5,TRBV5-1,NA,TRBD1,CASSLGGDRQETQYF,TGCGCCAGCAGCTTGGGTGGGGACAGGCAAGAGACCCAGTACTTC
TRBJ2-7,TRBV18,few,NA,CASSPAGLLSYEQYF,TGTGCCAGCTCACCAGCCGGGTTACTCTCCTACGAGCAGTACTTC
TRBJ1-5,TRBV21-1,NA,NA,CASSKKDIPGQGPHSNQPQHF,TGTGCCAGCAGCAAGAAAGATATACCGGGACAGGGGCCGCATAGCAATCAGCCCCAGCATTTT
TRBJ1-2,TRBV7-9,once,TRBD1,CASSSDRDRVKYTF,TGTGCCAGCAGCTCGGACCGGGACAGGGTAAAGTACACCTTC
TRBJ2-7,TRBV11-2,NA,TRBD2,CASSLEIAGDYEQYF,TGTGCCAGCAGCTTAGAGATAGCGGGCGACTACGAGCAGTACTTC